The 25 T cell receptor beta chains below all came from one sample that was sequenced in a study of CD8+ T cells in alopecia areata. cDNA prepared by RNA extraction and subsequent reverse transcription served as the template for sequencing. Only in-frame clones appear in the TCRdb table, and some are missing; sequencing was by immunoSEQ multiplex PCR. The top ten clones hold 20% to 25% of a sample with about 42,000 clones, under 70% of them seen once. The treatment denotes: oral pan-JAK inhibitor, 5-10 mg twice daily. Sequenced material: CD8+ T cells sorted from blood, taken at week 4, from a patient treated with tofacitinib. The receptors derive from a human donor with alopecia areata.

The chain couples TRBV29-1 to TRBJ1-2; 7 bases are shared with TRBD1. V lost 3 bases and J lost 3; bases outside the gene matches: 7. The germline CDR1 and CDR2 sequences are SQVTM and ANQGSEA. The CDR3 has 14 amino acids. The CDR3 region is CSVDPDRADYGYTF. CDR3 nucleotides: TGCAGCGTTGACCCCGACAGGGCAGACTATGGCTACACCTTC.

This clone came up a few times. The chain uses TRBV7-2 and TRBJ2-7; D is undetermined. This CDR3 is built from 14 residues. The germline V and J ends were trimmed by 3 bases and 0 bases, with 9 bases remaining between them. Germline assignment: CDR1 SGHTA and CDR2 FQGNSA. The CDR3 spells CASSFGAGSYEQYF. CDR3 coding DNA: TGTGCCAGCAGCTTTGGTGCTGGCTCCTACGAGCAGTACTTC.

The chain combines TRBV10-2 with TRBJ1-1; D is perhaps TRBD1 (5 bases). CDR1 is WSHSY and CDR2 is SAAADI in the germline V gene. The CDR3 is 14 amino acids. V was clipped by 6 bases and J by 4 bases, with 15 bases between them. The CDR3 sequence: CASSGTEMSTEAFF. The CDR3 DNA is TGCGCCAGCAGCGGGACGGAGATGAGCACTGAAGCTTTCTTT.

The chain combines TRBV6-5 with TRBJ2-1, with TRBD1 matching over 8 bases. There are 13 residues in the CDR3. CDR1 and CDR2 from the germline V gene are MNHEY and SVGAGI. The J segment lost 7 bases and the V segment lost 6 bases, leaving 5 bases of the junction unmatched. CDR3 in DNA: TGTGCCAGCAGCTTTGACAGGGGAAATGAGCAGTTCTTC. Translation gives CASSFDRGNEQFF.

The J gene is TRBJ2-5, the V gene TRBV23-1; TRBD2 aligns across 9 bases. TRBV23-1 is an open reading frame, and its role is uncertain. The CDR3 consists of 16 residues. The V and J ends lost 4 bases and 4 bases, in that order; junction bases with no gene match: 10. CDR3 nucleotide sequence: TGCGCCAGCAGTCTGGTGGCGGGGGGGCCAGGAGAGACCCAGTACTTC. It codes for CASSLVAGGPGETQYF.

V is TRBV29-1 and J is TRBJ2-7; D not certain. The CDR3 is made up of 12 amino acids. Trimming removed 5 bases from V and 7 bases from J, with 15 bases in between. CDR1 and CDR2 (germline): SQVTM, ANQGSEA. The CDR3 DNA is TGCAGCGTTTTGAGTGGGTTGGGAGAGCAGTACTTC. Translation: CSVLSGLGEQYF.

The chain carries TRBV4-3 and TRBJ2-1; TRBD1 might be the D (6 bases). Per the germline V gene, CDR1 is LGHNA and CDR2 is YSLEER. Trimming left V 3 bases short and J 1 base short, with 13 bases between. The CDR3 has 16 residues. CDR3 in DNA: TGCGCCAGCAGCCAGGAATACAGGGATTCCTACAATGAGCAGTTCTTC. Translation gives CASSQEYRDSYNEQFF.

V gene TRBV30 combines with J gene TRBJ1-1; D is uncertain. V gave up 2 bases and J gave up 0 bases, with 1 base separating them. Germline V gene sequence: CDR1 GTSNPN, CDR2 SVGIG (reference sequence). The length of the CDR3 is 11 residues. CDR3 residues: CAWSMNTEAFF. The DNA of the CDR3 is TGTGCCTGGAGTATGAACACTGAAGCTTTCTTT.

The chain joins TRBV4-3 to TRBJ1-6; D is unresolved. The ends were cut back, 0 bases at V and 8 bases at J, with 11 bases in the middle. CDR1 and CDR2 (germline): LGHNA, YSLEER. The CDR3 runs to 15 residues. The CDR3 spells CASSQDPDRDSPLHF. For the CDR3, the DNA is TGCGCCAGCAGCCAAGATCCCGATAGGGATTCACCCCTCCACTTT.

The chain employs TRBV4-2 and TRBJ2-5; no firm D call. CDR1 is LGHNA, CDR2 YNFKEQ, per germline. V was shortened by 1 base and J by 3 bases, with 9 bases between the two germline ends. This CDR3 contains 14 residues. CDR3 protein: CASSQVSEKETQYF. The CDR3 DNA reads TGTGCCAGCAGCCAAGTCAGTGAGAAAGAGACCCAGTACTTC.

The gene calls are TRBV7-8 and TRBJ2-5, with 10 bases that match TRBD1. CDR1 is SGHVS, CDR2 FQNEAQ, per germline. There are 15 residues in the CDR3. The V segment lost 4 bases and the J segment 6 bases; nucleotides outside the gene matches: 8. In DNA, the CDR3 is TGTGCCAGCAGCTACCGGACAGGGGGTGTACAGACCCAGTACTTC. Translated: CASSYRTGGVQTQYF.

This clone was seen just once. This rearrangement joins TRBV27 to TRBJ1-5; no definite D call. Germline V gene data show CDR1 as MNHEY and CDR2 as SMNVEV (reference sequence). This CDR3 is built from 14 residues. The germline V and J ends were trimmed by 2 bases and 0 bases, with 5 bases remaining between them. The CDR3 bases are TGTGCCAGCAGTTTAGCATATAGCAATCAGCCCCAGCATTTT. This codes for CASSLAYSNQPQHF.

This clone was counted between two and nine times. This chain joins TRBV4-3 and TRBJ1-1, with D hard to call. With 0 bases removed from V and 5 bases from J, the gap between germline ends came to 13 bases. There are 15 residues in the CDR3. Germline CDR1 is LGHNA and CDR2 is YSLEER. The CDR3 protein is CASSQDIYVGTEAFF. The CDR3 nucleotides read TGCGCCAGCAGCCAAGATATCTACGTCGGAACTGAAGCTTTCTTT.

The chain is built from TRBV6-5 and TRBJ2-5, with 7 bases fitting TRBD1. V lost 5 bases and J lost 5; bases outside the gene matches: 8. The CDR3 extends over 14 amino acids. Germline values: CDR1 MNHEY, CDR2 SVGAGI. The CDR3 loop is CASSTTGVRETQYF. As DNA, the CDR3 is TGTGCCAGCAGTACCACAGGGGTCAGGGAGACCCAGTACTTC.

This CDR3 is CASSQDVSGSGGPLHF. CDR3 DNA sequence: TGCGCCAGCAGCCAAGATGTATCGGGAAGCGGAGGACCCCTCCACTTT. This rearrangement joins TRBV4-3 to TRBJ1-6, with D uncertain. The V end lost 0 bases, the J end lost 12 bases, and 18 bases lay between the germline ends. Per germline, CDR1 LGHNA and CDR2 YSLEER. The CDR3 loop spans 16 amino acids.

The chain is built from TRBV5-4 and TRBJ2-1, with TRBD1 identical over 7 bases. V gave up 4 bases and J gave up 6 bases; unmatched junction bases: 7. Germline assignment: CDR1 SGHNT and CDR2 YYREEE (reference sequence). The CDR3 is 14 amino acids. The CDR3 loop is CASSGPDRANEQFF. DNA of the CDR3: TGTGCCAGCAGCGGCCCAGACAGGGCCAATGAGCAGTTCTTC.

This clone came up a few times. The V and J genes are TRBV27 and TRBJ2-1, with no clear D. Looked up from germline, CDR1 is MNHEY and CDR2 is SMNVEV (reference sequence). The V and J ends lost 10 bases and 1 base respectively, with 17 bases between them. The CDR3 consists of 15 residues. CDR3 loop: CATKAWRSSYNEQFF. The CDR3 DNA follows: TGTGCCACCAAAGCCTGGCGGAGTTCCTACAATGAGCAGTTCTTC.

The V and J genes are TRBV30 and TRBJ1-6; D not certain. The germline V and J ends were trimmed by 0 bases and 4 bases, with 4 bases remaining between them. Germline-derived CDR1 and CDR2 are GTSNPN and SVGIG (reference sequence). This CDR3 is 13 amino acids long. As DNA, the CDR3 is TGTGCCTGGAGTGTTGGGTATAATTCACCCCTCCACTTT. This encodes CAWSVGYNSPLHF. Supplemented by reference TRBV30 and TRBJ1-6, the full variable domain reads SQTIHQWPATLVQPVGSPLSLECTVEGTSNPNLYWYRQAAGRGLQLLFYSVGIGQISSEVPQNLSASRPQDRQFILSSKKLLLSDSGFYLCAWSVGYNSPLHFGNGTRLTVT.

The chain recombines TRBV7-2 with TRBJ1-5; D unresolved. CDR1 is SGHTA and CDR2 is FQGNSA in the germline V gene. The CDR3 length is 15 residues. V was shortened by 2 bases and J by 1 base, with 9 bases between the two germline ends. The CDR3 region is CASSLSGSSNQPQHF. The CDR3 DNA reads TGTGCCAGCAGCTTATCCGGGTCAAGCAATCAGCCCCAGCATTTT.

This chain uses TRBV5-6 with TRBJ2-6; D remains unclear. Between the trimmed V and J ends, which lost 4 bases and 4 bases, there was a span of 12 bases. The length of the CDR3 is 15 residues. In germline, CDR1 is SGHDT, CDR2 YYEEEE. The CDR3 DNA reads TGTGCCAGCAGCCGCTCCCCCTCCGGGGCCAACGTCCTGACTTTC. It translates to CASSRSPSGANVLTF.

The V gene is TRBV4-3, the J gene TRBJ2-3, with D unclear. The V gene lost 1 base and the J gene lost 1 base, with 12 bases spanning the gap. Germline V gene lookup returns CDR1 LGHNA and CDR2 YSLEER. This CDR3 contains 16 residues. The CDR3: CASSQAHWAGTDTQYF. CDR3 DNA sequence: TGCGCCAGCAGCCAAGCCCACTGGGCTGGCACAGATACGCAGTATTTT.

CDR3 residues: CSVDAGTAPNEQFF. The CDR3 nucleotides are TGCAGCGTTGATGCGGGCACGGCCCCCAATGAGCAGTTCTTC. The chain carries TRBV29-1 and TRBJ2-1, with D possibly TRBD2 on 5 matching bases. This CDR3 region has 14 residues. Trimming took off 3 bases at V and 6 bases at J, with 15 bases between the two ends. From germline, CDR1 is SQVTM and CDR2 ANQGSEA.

This clone was seen only a few times. The chain joins TRBV29-1 to TRBJ2-3, with D tentatively TRBD1 (8 bases). From germline, CDR1 is SQVTM and CDR2 ANQGSEA. The CDR3 extends over 13 amino acids. V was pared by 7 bases and J by 6 bases, with 17 bases between. The CDR3 DNA reads TGCAGCGCCTACAGGGGGGAGGGTGATACGCAGTATTTT. Protein product: CSAYRGEGDTQYF.

The chain employs TRBV30 and TRBJ2-1, with D perhaps matching TRBD1 (5 bases). This CDR3 region has 15 residues. V lost 1 base to trimming and J lost 0 bases, with 10 bases between them. Germline CDR1 is GTSNPN and CDR2 is SVGIG (reference sequence). The CDR3 DNA sequence: TGTGCCTGGAGTGCAGGGTCCCCCTCCTACAATGAGCAGTTCTTC. Translating gives CAWSAGSPSYNEQFF. The variable domain in full, completed from reference TRBV30 and TRBJ2-1, reads SQTIHQWPATLVQPVGSPLSLECTVEGTSNPNLYWYRQAAGRGLQLLFYSVGIGQISSEVPQNLSASRPQDRQFILSSKKLLLSDSGFYLCAWSAGSPSYNEQFFGPGTRLTVL.

The V gene is TRBV6-1, the J gene TRBJ2-7, with D possibly being TRBD1 (5 bases). V lost 11 bases, J lost 7 bases, and 15 bases lay in between. This CDR3 comprises 11 residues. Germline loops: CDR1 MNHNS, CDR2 SASEGT. CDR3 sequence reads: CACWGLAEQYF. The CDR3, as DNA: TGTGCCTGCTGGGGCCTCGCGGAGCAGTACTTC.